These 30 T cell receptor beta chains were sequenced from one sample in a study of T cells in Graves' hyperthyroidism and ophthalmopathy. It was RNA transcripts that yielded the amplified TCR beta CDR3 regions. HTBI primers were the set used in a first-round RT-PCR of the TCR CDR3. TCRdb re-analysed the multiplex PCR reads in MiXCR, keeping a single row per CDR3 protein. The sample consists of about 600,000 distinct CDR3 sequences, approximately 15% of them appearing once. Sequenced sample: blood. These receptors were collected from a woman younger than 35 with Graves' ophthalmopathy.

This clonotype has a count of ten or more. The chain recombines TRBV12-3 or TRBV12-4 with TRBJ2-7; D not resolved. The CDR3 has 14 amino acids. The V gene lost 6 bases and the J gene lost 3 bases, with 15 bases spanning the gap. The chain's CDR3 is CASSPGELLYEQYF. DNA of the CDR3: TGTGCCAGCAGCCCCGGTGAGCTTCTCTACGAGCAGTACTTC.

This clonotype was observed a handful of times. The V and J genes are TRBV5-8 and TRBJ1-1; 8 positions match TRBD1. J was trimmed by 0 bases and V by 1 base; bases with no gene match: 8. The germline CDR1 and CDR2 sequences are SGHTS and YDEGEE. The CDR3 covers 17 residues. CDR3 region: CASSLIQTGGLNTEAFF. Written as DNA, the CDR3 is TGTGCCAGCAGCTTGATTCAAACAGGGGGGCTGAACACTGAAGCTTTCTTT.

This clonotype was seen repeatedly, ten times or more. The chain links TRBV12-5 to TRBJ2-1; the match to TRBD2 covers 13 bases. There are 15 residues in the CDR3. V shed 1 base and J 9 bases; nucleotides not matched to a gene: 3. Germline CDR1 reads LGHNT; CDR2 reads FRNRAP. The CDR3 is CASGLGGLAGSEQFF. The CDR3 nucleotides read TGTGCTAGTGGTTTGGGGGGACTAGCGGGAAGTGAGCAGTTCTTC.

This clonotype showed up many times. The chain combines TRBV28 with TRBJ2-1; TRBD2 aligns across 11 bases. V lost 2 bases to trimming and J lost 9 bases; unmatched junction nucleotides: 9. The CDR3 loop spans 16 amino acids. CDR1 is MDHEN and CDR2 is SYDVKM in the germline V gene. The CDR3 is CASSLDASGRRGEQFF. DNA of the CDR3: TGTGCCAGCAGTTTAGACGCTAGCGGGAGGCGGGGTGAGCAGTTCTTC. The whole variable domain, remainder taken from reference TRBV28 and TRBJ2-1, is DVKVTQSSRYLVKRTGEKVFLECVQDMDHENMFWYRQDPGLGLRLIYFSYDVKMKEKGDIPEGYSVSREKKERFSLILESASTNQTSMYLCASSLDASGRRGEQFFGPGTRLTVL.

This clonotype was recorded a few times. CDR3 sequence (DNA): TGTGCCAGCCGCAGCACGTTACACCCTGGAAACACCATATATTTT. As protein: CASRSTLHPGNTIYF. The rearrangement joins TRBV12-3 or TRBV12-4 to TRBJ1-3; D gene unclear. The CDR3 is made up of 15 amino acids. V was shortened by 8 bases and J by 2 bases, with 16 bases between the two germline ends.

In DNA form, the CDR3 reads TGTGCCAGCAGCCGAACCCGGGACAGGGTGTACAACGAGCAGTACTTC. Amino acid sequence: CASSRTRDRVYNEQYF. This chain links TRBV6-2 or TRBV6-3 with TRBJ2-7; TRBD1 matches at 9 bases. Germline CDR1 reads MNHEY; CDR2 reads SVGEGT. This CDR3 comprises 16 residues. With 6 bases clipped from V and 5 bases from J, the junction kept 14 bases outside the gene matches.

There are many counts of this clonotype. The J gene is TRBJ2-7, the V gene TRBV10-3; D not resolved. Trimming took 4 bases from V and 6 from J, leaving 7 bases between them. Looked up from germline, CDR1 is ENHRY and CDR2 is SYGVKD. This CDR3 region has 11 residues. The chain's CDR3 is CAISAGPEQYF. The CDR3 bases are TGTGCCATCAGTGCAGGTCCCGAGCAGTACTTC.

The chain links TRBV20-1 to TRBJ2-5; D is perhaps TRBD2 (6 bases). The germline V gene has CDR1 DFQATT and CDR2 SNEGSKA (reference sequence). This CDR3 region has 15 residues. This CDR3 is CSLEGSGRLQETQYF. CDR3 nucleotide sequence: TGCAGCTTGGAGGGGAGCGGGCGCCTTCAAGAGACCCAGTACTTC.

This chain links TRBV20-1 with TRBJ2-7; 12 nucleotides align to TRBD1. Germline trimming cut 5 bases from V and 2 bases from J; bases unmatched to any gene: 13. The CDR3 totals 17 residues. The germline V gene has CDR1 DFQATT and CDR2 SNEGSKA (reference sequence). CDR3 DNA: TGCAGTGCTTCGGGACAGGGGGCCACCCGTCCCCCCTACGAGCAGTACTTC. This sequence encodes CSASGQGATRPPYEQYF.

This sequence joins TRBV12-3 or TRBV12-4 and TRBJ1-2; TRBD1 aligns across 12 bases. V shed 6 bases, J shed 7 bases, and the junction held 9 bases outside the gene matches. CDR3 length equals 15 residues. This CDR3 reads CASSQGGTGGFGYTF. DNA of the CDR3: TGTGCCAGCAGCCAAGGCGGGACAGGGGGCTTTGGCTACACCTTC.

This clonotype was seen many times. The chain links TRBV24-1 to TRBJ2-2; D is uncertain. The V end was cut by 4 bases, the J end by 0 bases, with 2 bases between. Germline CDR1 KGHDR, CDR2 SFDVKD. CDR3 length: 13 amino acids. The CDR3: CATSDPNTGELFF. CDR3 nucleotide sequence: TGTGCCACCAGTGACCCGAACACCGGGGAGCTGTTTTTT.

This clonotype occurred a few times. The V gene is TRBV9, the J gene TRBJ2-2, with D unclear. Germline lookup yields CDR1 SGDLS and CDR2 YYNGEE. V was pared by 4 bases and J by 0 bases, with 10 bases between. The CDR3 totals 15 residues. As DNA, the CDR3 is TGTGCCAGCAGCTCAGGACGGGCGAACACCGGGGAGCTGTTTTTT. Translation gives CASSSGRANTGELFF. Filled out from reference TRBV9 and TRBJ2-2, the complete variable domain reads DSGVTQTPKHLITATGQRVTLRCSPRSGDLSVYWYQQSLDQGLQFLIQYYNGEERAKGNILERFSAQQFPDLHSELNLSSLELGDSALYFCASSSGRANTGELFFGEGSRLTVL.

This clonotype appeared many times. In DNA, the CDR3 is TGTGCCAGCAGGTCCCAGACAGGGGGCAAGCCTGAAGCTTTCTTT. This translates into CASRSQTGGKPEAFF. The chain recombines TRBV27 with TRBJ1-1, with TRBD1 identical over 10 bases. In germline, CDR1 is MNHEY, CDR2 SMNVEV (reference sequence). V was clipped by 6 bases and J by 6 bases; unmatched bases: 10. This CDR3 spans 15 amino acids.

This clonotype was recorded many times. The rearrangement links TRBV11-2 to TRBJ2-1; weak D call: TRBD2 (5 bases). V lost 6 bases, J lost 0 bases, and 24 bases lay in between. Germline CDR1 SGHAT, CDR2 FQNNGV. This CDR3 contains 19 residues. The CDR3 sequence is CASRWLKRDAEPSYNEQFF. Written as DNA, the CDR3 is TGTGCCAGCAGATGGCTGAAGAGGGATGCGGAACCCTCCTACAATGAGCAGTTCTTC.

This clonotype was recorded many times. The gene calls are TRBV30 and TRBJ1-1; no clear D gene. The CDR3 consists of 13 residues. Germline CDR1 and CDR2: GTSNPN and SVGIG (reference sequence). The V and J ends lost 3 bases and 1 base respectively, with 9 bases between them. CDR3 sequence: CAWSSMANTEAFF. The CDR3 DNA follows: TGTGCCTGGAGCTCCATGGCGAACACTGAAGCTTTCTTT.

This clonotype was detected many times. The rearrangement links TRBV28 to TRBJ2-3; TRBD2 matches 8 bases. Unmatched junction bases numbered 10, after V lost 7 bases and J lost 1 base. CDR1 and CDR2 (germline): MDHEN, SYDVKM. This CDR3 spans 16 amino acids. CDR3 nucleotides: TGTGCCAGCACCACCTTTCCGGGACTAGGCACAGATACGCAGTATTTT. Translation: CASTTFPGLGTDTQYF.

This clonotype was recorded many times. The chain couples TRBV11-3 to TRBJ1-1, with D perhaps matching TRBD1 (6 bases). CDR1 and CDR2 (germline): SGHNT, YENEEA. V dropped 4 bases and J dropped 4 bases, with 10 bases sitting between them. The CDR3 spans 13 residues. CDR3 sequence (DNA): TGTGCCAGCAGCTACTTAGGGGGCACTGAAGCTTTCTTT. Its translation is CASSYLGGTEAFF.

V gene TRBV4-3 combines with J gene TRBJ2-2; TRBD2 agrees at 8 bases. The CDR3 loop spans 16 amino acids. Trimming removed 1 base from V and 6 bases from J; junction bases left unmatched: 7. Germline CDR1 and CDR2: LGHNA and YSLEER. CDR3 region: CASSQGVLAGPGELFF. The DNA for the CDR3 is TGCGCCAGCAGCCAAGGGGTCCTAGCGGGCCCCGGGGAGCTGTTTTTT.

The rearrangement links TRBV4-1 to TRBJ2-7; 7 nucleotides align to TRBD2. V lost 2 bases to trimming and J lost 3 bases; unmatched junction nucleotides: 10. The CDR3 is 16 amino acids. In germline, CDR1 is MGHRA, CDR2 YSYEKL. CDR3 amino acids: CASSQYAASGNYEQYF. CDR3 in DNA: TGCGCCAGCAGCCAATACGCGGCTAGCGGAAACTACGAGCAGTACTTC.

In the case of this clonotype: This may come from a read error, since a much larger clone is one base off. This CDR3 is CTTSTRPENEQFF. The CDR3 DNA is TGTACCACCAGCACTAGACCAGAAAATGAGCAGTTCTTC. The chain employs TRBV15 and TRBJ2-1; possible D gene TRBD2, 5 bases. This CDR3 is 13 amino acids long. The germline CDR1 and CDR2 sequences are LNHNV and YYDKDF (reference sequence).

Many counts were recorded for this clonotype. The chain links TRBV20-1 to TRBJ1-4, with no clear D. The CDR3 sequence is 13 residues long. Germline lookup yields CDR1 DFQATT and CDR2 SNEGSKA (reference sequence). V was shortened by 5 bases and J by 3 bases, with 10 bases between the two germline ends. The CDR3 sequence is CSAARGPNEKLFF. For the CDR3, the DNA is TGCAGTGCTGCTAGAGGGCCTAATGAAAAACTGTTTTTT.

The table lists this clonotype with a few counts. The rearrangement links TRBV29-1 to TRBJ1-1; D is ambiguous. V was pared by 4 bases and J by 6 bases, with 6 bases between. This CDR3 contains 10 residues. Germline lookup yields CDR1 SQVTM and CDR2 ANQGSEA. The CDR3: CSVVTSEAFF. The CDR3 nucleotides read TGCAGCGTTGTCACCTCTGAAGCTTTCTTT.

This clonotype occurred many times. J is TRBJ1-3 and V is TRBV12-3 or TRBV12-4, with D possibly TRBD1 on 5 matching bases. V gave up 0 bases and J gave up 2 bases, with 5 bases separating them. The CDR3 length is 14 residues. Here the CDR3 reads CASSLAGAGNTIYF. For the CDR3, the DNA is TGTGCCAGCAGTTTAGCGGGGGCTGGAAACACCATATATTTT.

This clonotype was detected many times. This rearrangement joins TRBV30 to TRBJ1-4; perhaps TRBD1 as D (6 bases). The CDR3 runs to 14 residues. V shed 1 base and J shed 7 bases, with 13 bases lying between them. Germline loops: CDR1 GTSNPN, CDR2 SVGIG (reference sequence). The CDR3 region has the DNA TGTGCCTGGAGTGCGACAGGAGGGGTTGAAAAACTGTTTTTT. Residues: CAWSATGGVEKLFF.

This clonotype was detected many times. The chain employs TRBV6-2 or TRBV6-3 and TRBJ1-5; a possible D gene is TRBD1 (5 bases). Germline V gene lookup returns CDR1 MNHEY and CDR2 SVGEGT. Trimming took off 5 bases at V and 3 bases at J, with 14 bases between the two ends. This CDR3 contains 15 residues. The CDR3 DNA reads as TGTGCCAGCAGTCCCTGGGGGGTGTCCAATCAGCCCCAGCATTTT. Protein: CASSPWGVSNQPQHF.

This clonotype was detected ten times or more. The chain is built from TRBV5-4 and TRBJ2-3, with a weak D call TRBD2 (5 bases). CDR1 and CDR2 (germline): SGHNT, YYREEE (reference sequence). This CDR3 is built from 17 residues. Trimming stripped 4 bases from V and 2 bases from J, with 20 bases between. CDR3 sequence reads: CASSKVVNWRPTDTQYF. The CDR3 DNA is TGTGCCAGCAGCAAGGTTGTGAACTGGAGGCCCACAGATACGCAGTATTTT.

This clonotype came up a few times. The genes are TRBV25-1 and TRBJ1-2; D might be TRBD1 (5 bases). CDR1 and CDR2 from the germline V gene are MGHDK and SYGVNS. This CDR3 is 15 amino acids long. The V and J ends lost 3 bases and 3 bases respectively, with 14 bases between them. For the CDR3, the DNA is TGTGCCAGCAGTGAGATAAAGGACAAGGACTATGGCTACACCTTC. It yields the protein CASSEIKDKDYGYTF.

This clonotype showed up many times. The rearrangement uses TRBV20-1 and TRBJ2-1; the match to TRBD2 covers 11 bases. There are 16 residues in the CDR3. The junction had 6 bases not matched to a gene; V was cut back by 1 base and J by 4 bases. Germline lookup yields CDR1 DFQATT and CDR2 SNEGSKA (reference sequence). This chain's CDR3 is CSARAPGTSGYNEQFF. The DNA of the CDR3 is TGCAGTGCTAGAGCCCCCGGGACTAGCGGATACAATGAGCAGTTCTTC.

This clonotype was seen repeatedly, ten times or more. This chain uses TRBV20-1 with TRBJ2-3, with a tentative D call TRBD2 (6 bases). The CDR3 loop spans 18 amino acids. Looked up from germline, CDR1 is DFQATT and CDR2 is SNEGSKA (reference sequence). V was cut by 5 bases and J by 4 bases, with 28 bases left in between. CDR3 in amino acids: CSAPSTWMGGGFSDTQYF. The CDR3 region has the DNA TGCAGTGCTCCCTCTACCTGGATGGGGGGAGGCTTCTCAGATACGCAGTATTTT.

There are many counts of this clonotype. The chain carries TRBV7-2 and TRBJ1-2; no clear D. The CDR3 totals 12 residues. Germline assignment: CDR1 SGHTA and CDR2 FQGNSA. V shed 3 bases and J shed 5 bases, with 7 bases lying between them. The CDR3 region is CASSFMGYGYTF. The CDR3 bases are TGTGCCAGCAGCTTTATGGGATATGGCTACACCTTC.